Reported below is one T cell receptor (beta chain). Antigen unknown. The record originates from a study of cytomegalovirus exposure and HLA in healthy donors. Germline assignment: CDR1 LNHDA and CDR2 SQIVND (reference sequence). The CDR3 is 17 amino acids. The V gene end was trimmed by 6 bases and the J gene end by 4 bases; junction bases not matched to a gene: 16. It was healthy bone marrow donors who served as donors. Study-wide results and limits: A list of 150 or so TCR beta chains associated with cytomegalovirus was given. CMV antigen specificity was confirmed in vitro for a few CMV-associated chains. Donors were assumed by presence/absence analyses to have roughly uniform sequencing depth.

The PCR made use of 60 Vbeta and 13 Jbeta primers. This table comes from immunoSEQ multiplex PCR, and its TCRdb copy is limited to in-frame clones, with some not included. Of around 140,000 clones in the sample, approximately 80% are singletons; the top ten hold around 3.7%. The sequenced sample consisted of PBMCs. V gene TRBV19 combines with J gene TRBJ1-1; the match to TRBD1 covers 8 bases. This TCR derives from a male donor in good health and CMV-seronegative. As DNA, the CDR3 is TGTGCCAGTAGGGATAAAGGACAGGGCCATCAGACCACTGAAGCTTTCTTT. Its protein product is CASRDKGQGHQTTEAFF.